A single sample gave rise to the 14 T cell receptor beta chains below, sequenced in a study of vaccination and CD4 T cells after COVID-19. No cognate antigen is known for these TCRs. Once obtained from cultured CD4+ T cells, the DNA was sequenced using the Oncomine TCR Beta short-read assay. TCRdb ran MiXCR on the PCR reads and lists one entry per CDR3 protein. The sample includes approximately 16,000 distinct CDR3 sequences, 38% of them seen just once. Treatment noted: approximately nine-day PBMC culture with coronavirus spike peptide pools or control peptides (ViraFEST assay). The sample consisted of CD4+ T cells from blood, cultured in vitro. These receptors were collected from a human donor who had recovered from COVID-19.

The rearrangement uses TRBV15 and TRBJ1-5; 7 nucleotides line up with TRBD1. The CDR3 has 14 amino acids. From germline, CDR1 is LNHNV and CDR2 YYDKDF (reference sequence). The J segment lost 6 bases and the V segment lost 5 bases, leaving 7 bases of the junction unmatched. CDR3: CATSRRQGSQPQHF. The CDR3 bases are TGTGCCACCAGCCGAAGACAGGGATCTCAGCCCCAGCATTTT.

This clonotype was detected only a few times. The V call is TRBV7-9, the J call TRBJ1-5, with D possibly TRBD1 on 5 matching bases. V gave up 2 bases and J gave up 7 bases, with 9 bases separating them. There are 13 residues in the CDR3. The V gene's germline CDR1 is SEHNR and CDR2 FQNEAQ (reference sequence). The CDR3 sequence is CASSLTWGQPQHF. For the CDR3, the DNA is TGTGCCAGCAGCTTAACGTGGGGCCAGCCCCAGCATTTT.

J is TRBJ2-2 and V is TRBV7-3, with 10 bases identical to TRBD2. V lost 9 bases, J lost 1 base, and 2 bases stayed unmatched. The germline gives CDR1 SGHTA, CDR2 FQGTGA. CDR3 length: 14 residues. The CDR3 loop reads CASSGRRNTGELFF. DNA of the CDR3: TGTGCCAGTAGCGGGAGGAGGAACACCGGGGAGCTGTTTTTT.

CDR3 residues: CASSFRQLMNTEAFF. As DNA, the CDR3 is TGTGCCAGCAGCTTCCGACAGCTCATGAACACTGAAGCTTTCTTT. The genes are TRBV11-2 and TRBJ1-1; TRBD1 is a possible D gene (5 bases). Germline V gives CDR1 SGHAT, CDR2 FQNNGV. V was cut by 3 bases and J by 0 bases, with 11 bases left in between. The CDR3 covers 15 residues.

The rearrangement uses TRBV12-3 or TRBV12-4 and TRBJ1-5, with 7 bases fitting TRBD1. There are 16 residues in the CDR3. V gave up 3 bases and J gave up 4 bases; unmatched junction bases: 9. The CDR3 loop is CASSFGGTAANQPQHF. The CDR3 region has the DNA TGTGCCAGCAGTTTTGGGGGGACAGCCGCTAATCAGCCCCAGCATTTT.

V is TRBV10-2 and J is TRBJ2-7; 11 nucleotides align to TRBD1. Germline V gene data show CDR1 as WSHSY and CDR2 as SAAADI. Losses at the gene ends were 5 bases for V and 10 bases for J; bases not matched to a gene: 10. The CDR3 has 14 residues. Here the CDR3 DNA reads TGCGCCAGCAGTCTAACCCCGGGACAGGGGGTACAGTACTTC. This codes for CASSLTPGQGVQYF.

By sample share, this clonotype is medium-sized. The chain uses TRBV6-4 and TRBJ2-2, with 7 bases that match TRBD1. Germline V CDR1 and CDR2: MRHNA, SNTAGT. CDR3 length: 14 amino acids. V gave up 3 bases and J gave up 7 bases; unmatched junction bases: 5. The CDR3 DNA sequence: TGTGCCAGCAGTGATGGGACAGACAGCGGGGAGCTGTTTTTT. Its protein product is CASSDGTDSGELFF.

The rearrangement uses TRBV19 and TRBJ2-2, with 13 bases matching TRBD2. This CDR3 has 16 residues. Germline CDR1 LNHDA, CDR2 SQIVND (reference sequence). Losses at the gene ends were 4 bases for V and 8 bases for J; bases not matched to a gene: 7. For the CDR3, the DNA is TGTGCCAGTAGTAGTACTAGCGGGAGGGGATCGGGGGAGCTGTTTTTT. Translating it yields CASSSTSGRGSGELFF.

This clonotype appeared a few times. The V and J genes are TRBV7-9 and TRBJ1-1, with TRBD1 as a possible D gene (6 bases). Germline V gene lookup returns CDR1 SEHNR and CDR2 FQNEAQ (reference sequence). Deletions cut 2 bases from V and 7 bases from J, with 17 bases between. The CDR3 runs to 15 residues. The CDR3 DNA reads TGTGCCAGCAGCTTACCCTTCCGGGACACCTATGAAGCTTTCTTT. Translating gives CASSLPFRDTYEAFF.

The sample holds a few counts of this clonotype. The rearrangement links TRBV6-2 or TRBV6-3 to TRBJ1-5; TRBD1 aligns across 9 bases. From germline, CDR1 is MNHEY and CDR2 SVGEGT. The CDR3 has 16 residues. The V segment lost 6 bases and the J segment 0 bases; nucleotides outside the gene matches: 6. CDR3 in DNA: TGTGCCAGCAGCCGAACAGGGGGCTATAGCAATCAGCCCCAGCATTTT. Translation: CASSRTGGYSNQPQHF.

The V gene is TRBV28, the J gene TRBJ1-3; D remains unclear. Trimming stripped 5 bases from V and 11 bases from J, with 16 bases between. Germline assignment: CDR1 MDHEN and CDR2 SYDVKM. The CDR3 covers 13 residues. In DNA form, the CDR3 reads TGTGCCAGCAGTCTGAATCACAGAACCGCCATATATTTT. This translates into CASSLNHRTAIYF.

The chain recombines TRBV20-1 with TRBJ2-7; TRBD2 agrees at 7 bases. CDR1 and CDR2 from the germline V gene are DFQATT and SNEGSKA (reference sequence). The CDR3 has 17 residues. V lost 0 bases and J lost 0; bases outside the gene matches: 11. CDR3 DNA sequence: TGCAGTGCTAGAGATATGGTAACTAGCGCGAGCTCCTACGAGCAGTACTTC. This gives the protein CSARDMVTSASSYEQYF.

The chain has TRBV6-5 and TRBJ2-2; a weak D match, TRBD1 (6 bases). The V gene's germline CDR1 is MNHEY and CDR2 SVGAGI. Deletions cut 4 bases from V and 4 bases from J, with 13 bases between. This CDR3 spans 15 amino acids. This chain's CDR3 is CASSSTGQGTGELFF. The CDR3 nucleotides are TGTGCCAGCAGTTCGACAGGCCAAGGCACCGGGGAGCTGTTTTTT.

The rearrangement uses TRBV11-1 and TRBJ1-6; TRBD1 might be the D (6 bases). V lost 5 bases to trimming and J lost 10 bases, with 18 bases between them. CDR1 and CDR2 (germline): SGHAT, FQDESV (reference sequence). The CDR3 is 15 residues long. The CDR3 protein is CASSATGFLGSPLHF. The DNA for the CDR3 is TGTGCCAGCAGCGCCACAGGGTTTTTAGGATCACCCCTCCACTTT. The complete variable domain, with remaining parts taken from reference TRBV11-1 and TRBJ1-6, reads EAEVAQSPRYKITEKSQAVAFWCDPISGHATLYWYRQILGQGPELLVQFQDESVVDDSQLPKDRFSAERLKGVDSTLKIQPAELGDSAMYLCASSATGFLGSPLHFGNGTRLTVT.